Listed below are T cell receptor beta chains from one sample, sequenced in a study of shared clonotypes between healthy human individuals. Clones were sequenced by immunoSEQ multiplex PCR, and TCRdb holds only the in-frame ones, with some missing. The table lists millions of clones, more than 85% of them singletons. Source material: naive CD8+ T cells from PBMCs. The receptors were gathered from a man younger than 35 in good health. Some clones in this sample may be carry-over from other donors' samples. CDR3s include the opening cysteine and the closing phenylalanine or tryptophan. Each record gives: V gene, clone size, J gene, D gene, CDR3 protein, CDR3 DNA. The D gene is left open where the match is weak. Size values are once, few and many counts, or a class for expanded clones, and some rows have none.

V gene: TRBV13; clone size: NA; J gene: TRBJ1-3; D gene: NA; CDR3 protein: CASSIYPDTGDGNTIYF; CDR3 DNA: TGTGCCAGCAGCATATATCCGGACACGGGAGATGGAAACACCATATATTTT
V gene: TRBV5-4; clone size: NA; J gene: TRBJ2-3; D gene: TRBD2; CDR3 protein: CASSSGLRTDTQYF; CDR3 DNA: TGTGCCAGCAGCTCGGGACTACGCACAGATACGCAGTATTTT
V gene: TRBV6-1; clone size: NA; J gene: TRBJ2-1; D gene: TRBD2; CDR3 protein: CASSESIRLAGRGNNEQFF; CDR3 DNA: TGTGCCAGCAGTGAGTCTATAAGGCTAGCGGGGAGGGGGAACAATGAGCAGTTCTTC
V gene: TRBV4-1; clone size: NA; J gene: TRBJ2-7; D gene: NA; CDR3 protein: CASSSLSGEQYF; CDR3 DNA: TGCGCCAGCAGCTCCCTATCTGGAGAGCAGTACTTC
V gene: TRBV6-5; clone size: NA; J gene: TRBJ1-5; D gene: TRBD1; CDR3 protein: CASSSRPGGTDQPQHF; CDR3 DNA: TGTGCCAGCAGTTCTAGGCCAGGGGGCACGGATCAGCCCCAGCATTTT
V gene: TRBV14; clone size: NA; J gene: TRBJ2-5; D gene: NA; CDR3 protein: CASSLLGETQYF; CDR3 DNA: TGTGCCAGCAGCCTCCTAGGGGAGACCCAGTACTTC
V gene: TRBV29-1; clone size: once; J gene: TRBJ2-4; D gene: NA; CDR3 protein: CSVGTKNIQYF; CDR3 DNA: TGCAGCGTTGGCACGAAAAACATTCAGTACTTC
V gene: TRBV19; clone size: once; J gene: TRBJ1-5; D gene: TRBD1; CDR3 protein: CASTFRTGSNQPQHF; CDR3 DNA: TGTGCCAGTACTTTCCGGACAGGTAGCAATCAGCCCCAGCATTTT
V gene: TRBV10-1; clone size: NA; J gene: TRBJ2-2; D gene: NA; CDR3 protein: CASSPRGAAWTGELFF; CDR3 DNA: TGCGCCAGCAGCCCCAGGGGGGCTGCTTGGACCGGGGAGCTGTTTTTT
V gene: TRBV6-5; clone size: NA; J gene: TRBJ2-1; D gene: TRBD1; CDR3 protein: CASQRQGYNEQFF; CDR3 DNA: TGTGCCAGCCAGAGACAGGGATACAATGAGCAGTTCTTC
V gene: TRBV2; clone size: NA; J gene: TRBJ2-7; D gene: NA; CDR3 protein: CASSELGRRYEQYF; CDR3 DNA: TGTGCCAGCAGTGAACTTGGCCGCCGGTACGAGCAGTACTTC
V gene: TRBV4-3; clone size: NA; J gene: TRBJ1-5; D gene: NA; CDR3 protein: CASSQDWRQVSNQPQHF; CDR3 DNA: TGCGCCAGCAGCCAAGATTGGCGACAGGTTAGCAATCAGCCCCAGCATTTT
V gene: TRBV27; clone size: NA; J gene: TRBJ2-3; D gene: NA; CDR3 protein: CASSDRDLGDTQYF; CDR3 DNA: TGTGCCAGCAGTGATCGGGACCTCGGAGATACGCAGTATTTT
V gene: TRBV27; clone size: NA; J gene: TRBJ2-7; D gene: NA; CDR3 protein: CASSSNLARLEQYF; CDR3 DNA: TGTGCCAGCAGTTCGAATCTCGCACGTCTCGAGCAGTACTTC
V gene: TRBV5-1; clone size: NA; J gene: TRBJ2-1; D gene: TRBD1; CDR3 protein: CASTQKTGSNEQFF; CDR3 DNA: TGCGCCAGCACCCAAAAGACAGGGAGCAATGAGCAGTTCTTC
V gene: TRBV7-8; clone size: once; J gene: TRBJ2-1; D gene: TRBD2; CDR3 protein: CASSLWLAVNNEQFF; CDR3 DNA: TGTGCCAGCAGCTTATGGCTAGCGGTAAACAATGAGCAGTTCTTC
V gene: TRBV25-1; clone size: once; J gene: TRBJ1-1; D gene: TRBD1; CDR3 protein: CASTTGGSNTEAFF; CDR3 DNA: TGTGCCAGCACCACAGGGGGAAGCAACACTGAAGCTTTCTTT
V gene: TRBV13; clone size: NA; J gene: TRBJ2-7; D gene: TRBD1; CDR3 protein: CASSTRTGRYEQYF; CDR3 DNA: TGTGCCAGCAGCACGAGGACAGGGCGCTACGAGCAGTACTTC
V gene: TRBV28; clone size: NA; J gene: TRBJ2-5; D gene: TRBD2; CDR3 protein: CASSLPGLGKTQYF; CDR3 DNA: TGTGCCAGCAGTTTACCGGGACTAGGAAAGACCCAGTACTTC
V gene: TRBV11-2; clone size: NA; J gene: TRBJ1-1; D gene: NA; CDR3 protein: CASSFKAGANTEAFF; CDR3 DNA: TGTGCCAGCAGCTTTAAAGCAGGGGCCAACACTGAAGCTTTCTTT
V gene: TRBV5-1; clone size: NA; J gene: TRBJ1-3; D gene: NA; CDR3 protein: CASSPSGYSGNTIYF; CDR3 DNA: TGCGCCAGCAGCCCCTCGGGATACTCTGGAAACACCATATATTTT
V gene: TRBV7-9; clone size: NA; J gene: TRBJ2-7; D gene: NA; CDR3 protein: CASSLGKAYEQYF; CDR3 DNA: TGTGCCAGCAGCTTAGGAAAAGCCTACGAGCAGTACTTC
V gene: TRBV28; clone size: NA; J gene: TRBJ2-5; D gene: TRBD1; CDR3 protein: CASSSNDRGGETQYF; CDR3 DNA: TGTGCCAGCAGTTCGAACGACAGGGGAGGAGAGACCCAGTACTTC
V gene: TRBV27; clone size: NA; J gene: TRBJ2-7; D gene: NA; CDR3 protein: CASSLWASEGEQYF; CDR3 DNA: TGTGCCAGCAGTTTATGGGCTAGCGAGGGCGAGCAGTACTTC
V gene: TRBV10-3; clone size: NA; J gene: TRBJ2-7; D gene: TRBD1; CDR3 protein: CAITWDRGPYEQYF; CDR3 DNA: TGTGCCATCACCTGGGACAGGGGGCCCTACGAGCAGTACTTC
V gene: TRBV9; clone size: NA; J gene: TRBJ2-7; D gene: NA; CDR3 protein: CASSPDRRGHEQYF; CDR3 DNA: TGTGCCAGCAGCCCCGATAGAAGGGGCCACGAGCAGTACTTC
V gene: TRBV4-1; clone size: NA; J gene: TRBJ2-7; D gene: TRBD2; CDR3 protein: CASSQVPSGIRNEQYF; CDR3 DNA: TGCGCCAGCAGCCAAGTGCCGAGCGGGATCCGCAACGAGCAGTACTTC
V gene: TRBV9; clone size: once; J gene: TRBJ1-3; D gene: NA; CDR3 protein: CASSVAQGMSGNTIYF; CDR3 DNA: TGTGCCAGCAGCGTAGCCCAGGGGATGTCGGGAAACACCATATATTTT
V gene: TRBV21-1; clone size: NA; J gene: TRBJ2-7; D gene: NA; CDR3 protein: CASSSVWEQYF; CDR3 DNA: TGTGCCAGCAGTTCGGTGTGGGAGCAGTACTTC
V gene: TRBV30; clone size: NA; J gene: TRBJ2-7; D gene: TRBD2; CDR3 protein: CASNSGIEQYF; CDR3 DNA: TGTGCTTCTAATAGCGGGATCGAGCAGTACTTC
V gene: TRBV27; clone size: NA; J gene: TRBJ2-1; D gene: NA; CDR3 protein: CASSSYGPADEQFF; CDR3 DNA: TGTGCCAGCAGTTCCTATGGACCAGCTGATGAGCAGTTCTTC
V gene: TRBV9; clone size: NA; J gene: TRBJ1-2; D gene: NA; CDR3 protein: CASSADRGGYTF; CDR3 DNA: TGTGCCAGCAGCGCGGACCGGGGGGGCTACACCTTC
V gene: TRBV13; clone size: once; J gene: TRBJ2-7; D gene: TRBD1; CDR3 protein: CASRGTGTYEQYF; CDR3 DNA: TGTGCCAGCAGAGGGACAGGGACCTACGAGCAGTACTTC
V gene: TRBV27; clone size: NA; J gene: TRBJ1-1; D gene: NA; CDR3 protein: CASSLIQGYTEAFF; CDR3 DNA: TGTGCCAGCAGTCTTATTCAGGGTTACACTGAAGCTTTCTTT
V gene: TRBV6-1; clone size: NA; J gene: TRBJ2-7; D gene: NA; CDR3 protein: CASSEEVWSSYEQYF; CDR3 DNA: TGTGCCAGCAGTGAAGAGGTCTGGAGCTCCTACGAGCAGTACTTC
V gene: TRBV6-5; clone size: NA; J gene: TRBJ2-7; D gene: TRBD1; CDR3 protein: CASSYGDRTYEQYF; CDR3 DNA: TGTGCCAGCAGTTACGGGGACAGAACCTACGAGCAGTACTTC
V gene: TRBV11-2; clone size: NA; J gene: TRBJ1-2; D gene: NA; CDR3 protein: CASSLGGAGNGYTF; CDR3 DNA: TGTGCCAGCAGCTTAGGAGGGGCAGGCAATGGCTACACCTTC
V gene: TRBV5-8; clone size: NA; J gene: TRBJ1-1; D gene: NA; CDR3 protein: CASSYLEPSYTEAFF; CDR3 DNA: TGTGCCAGCAGCTACCTCGAACCCTCATACACTGAAGCTTTCTTT
V gene: TRBV4-1; clone size: NA; J gene: TRBJ2-5; D gene: NA; CDR3 protein: CASSQQAPSETQYF; CDR3 DNA: TGCGCCAGCAGCCAGCAGGCGCCCTCCGAGACCCAGTACTTC
V gene: TRBV27; clone size: NA; J gene: TRBJ1-2; D gene: NA; CDR3 protein: CASSLRDGFNYGYTF; CDR3 DNA: TGTGCCAGCAGTTTAAGGGACGGCTTCAACTATGGCTACACCTTC
V gene: TRBV6-1; clone size: NA; J gene: TRBJ1-5; D gene: TRBD1; CDR3 protein: CASSAGQGRQPQHF; CDR3 DNA: TGTGCCAGCAGTGCCGGACAGGGACGGCAGCCCCAGCATTTT
V gene: TRBV7-8; clone size: NA; J gene: TRBJ2-7; D gene: TRBD1; CDR3 protein: CASSLGTGDLSYEQYF; CDR3 DNA: TGTGCCAGCAGCTTAGGTACAGGGGATTTATCCTACGAGCAGTACTTC